What follows are 18 T cell receptor beta chains derived from one specimen sequenced in a study of cytomegalovirus exposure and HLA in healthy donors. In the PCR, 60 Vbeta and 13 Jbeta primers were used. TCRdb keeps only in-frame clones here, not all; method: immunoSEQ multiplex PCR. Of 100,000 to 150,000 clones listed, 80% to 90% are singletons. The source material was PBMCs. These receptors all stem from a woman aged 35 to 49 in good health and CMV-seropositive.

This chain's CDR3 is CASKVAGAIGNTIYF. The CDR3 coding sequence is TGTGCCAGTAAAGTGGCAGGGGCTATAGGAAACACCATATATTTT. The V call is TRBV19, the J call TRBJ1-3, with a weak D call TRBD1 (6 bases). Germline CDR1 is LNHDA and CDR2 is SQIVND (reference sequence). The CDR3 spans 15 residues. Trimming removed 7 bases at V and 4 bases at J, with 17 bases between.

This clone was counted a single time. The V and J genes are TRBV27 and TRBJ2-5; TRBD1 matches at 9 bases. CDR1 is MNHEY and CDR2 is SMNVEV in the germline V gene (reference sequence). Trimming cost V 6 bases and J 4 bases; bases outside gene matches: 3. CDR3 size: 13 residues. This CDR3 reads CASRQGAGETQYF. The CDR3 DNA reads as TGTGCCAGCAGACAGGGGGCGGGAGAGACCCAGTACTTC.

The CDR3 DNA reads as TGTGCCAGCAGTGTTTCGGGGGTTGGCACAGATACGCAGTATTTT. Translating gives CASSVSGVGTDTQYF. The V call is TRBV6-1, the J call TRBJ2-3; D is possibly TRBD2 (6 bases). Looked up from germline, CDR1 is MNHNS and CDR2 is SASEGT. There are 15 residues in the CDR3. V shed 4 bases and J shed 1 base, with 12 bases lying between them.

This rearrangement joins TRBV11-3 to TRBJ2-1; 9 bases align to TRBD2. The CDR3 has 14 amino acids. Germline CDR1 SGHNT, CDR2 YENEEA. J was trimmed by 9 bases and V by 5 bases; bases with no gene match: 8. CDR3 sequence reads: CASSRGRLAVEQFF. In DNA form, the CDR3 reads TGTGCCAGCAGCAGAGGACGACTAGCGGTTGAGCAGTTCTTC. Full variable domain (rest looked up from reference TRBV11-3 and TRBJ2-1): EAGVVQSPRYKIIEKKQPVAFWCNPISGHNTLYWYLQNLGQGPELLIRYENEEAVDDSQLPKDRFSAERLKGVDSTLKIQPAELGDSAVYLCASSRGRLAVEQFFGPGTRLTVL.

This chain connects TRBV15 to TRBJ2-7; D not resolved. V lost 0 bases to trimming and J lost 5 bases, with 14 bases between them. Germline V gene lookup returns CDR1 LNHNV and CDR2 YYDKDF (reference sequence). This CDR3 comprises 15 residues. The CDR3 here is CATSRDWLGPDEQYF. The CDR3 DNA sequence: TGTGCCACCAGCAGAGATTGGCTAGGTCCGGACGAGCAGTACTTC.

The J gene is TRBJ1-4, the V gene TRBV13; possible D gene TRBD1, 5 bases. Trimming removed 1 base from V and 8 bases from J, with 14 bases in between. Germline V lookup: CDR1 PRHDT, CDR2 FYEKMQ (reference sequence). The length of the CDR3 is 15 residues. The DNA of the CDR3 is TGTGCCAGCAGCTTAGTTTCAGGGTTTAGCGAAAAACTGTTTTTT. It is translated as CASSLVSGFSEKLFF.

The chain couples TRBV27 to TRBJ2-3; 12 nucleotides agree with TRBD1. Germline trimming cut 0 bases from V and 7 bases from J; bases unmatched to any gene: 2. In germline, CDR1 is MNHEY, CDR2 SMNVEV (reference sequence). This CDR3 comprises 15 residues. CDR3 region: CASSLSGTGGYTQYF. The CDR3 DNA reads TGTGCCAGCAGTTTATCCGGGACAGGGGGCTATACGCAGTATTTT.

The CDR3 DNA follows: TGCGCCAGCAGCCAAGGGACAGGGGGCGGTCAGCCCCAGCATTTT. This codes for CASSQGTGGGQPQHF. J is TRBJ1-5 and V is TRBV4-1; 11 nucleotides line up with TRBD1. Germline values: CDR1 MGHRA, CDR2 YSYEKL. The junction had 2 bases not matched to a gene; V was cut back by 1 base and J by 6 bases. The length of the CDR3 is 15 residues.

V gene TRBV28 combines with J gene TRBJ2-5, with 8 positions matching TRBD2. Germline assignment: CDR1 MDHEN and CDR2 SYDVKM. V lost 5 bases to trimming and J lost 6 bases; unmatched junction nucleotides: 11. The length of the CDR3 is 15 residues. The CDR3 nucleotides are TGTGCCAGCAGTACCAGTCAGCGGGAGTTTAAGACCCAGTACTTC. It codes for CASSTSQREFKTQYF.

This chain uses TRBV28 with TRBJ2-1; TRBD2 might be the D (6 bases). The V gene's germline CDR1 is MDHEN and CDR2 SYDVKM. V lost 7 bases and J 6 bases, leaving 16 bases between the germline ends. CDR3 length: 14 residues. This CDR3 is CASTPTRAGNEQFF. The CDR3 nucleotides are TGTGCCAGCACCCCGACTAGAGCCGGCAATGAGCAGTTCTTC.

This clone was observed a single time. The CDR3 sequence: CASSYGVASNQPQHF. As DNA, the CDR3 is TGTGCCAGCAGCTATGGGGTAGCGAGCAATCAGCCCCAGCATTTT. The chain recombines TRBV7-2 with TRBJ1-5; D remains unclear. Germline V gene data show CDR1 as SGHTA and CDR2 as FQGNSA. Trimming removed 4 bases at V and 1 base at J, with 11 bases between. CDR3 length: 15 residues.

The chain is built from TRBV6-5 and TRBJ1-5, with D unclear. V was shortened by 4 bases and J by 1 base, with 11 bases between the two germline ends. The germline gives CDR1 MNHEY, CDR2 SVGAGI. The CDR3 is 15 amino acids. The chain's CDR3 is CASSLMGVSNQPQHF. The CDR3 region has the DNA TGTGCCAGCAGTTTAATGGGAGTGAGCAATCAGCCCCAGCATTTT.

This clone was counted between two and nine times. This chain uses TRBV27 with TRBJ1-5, with D perhaps matching TRBD1 (5 bases). CDR1 and CDR2 (germline): MNHEY, SMNVEV (reference sequence). The V end lost 3 bases, the J end lost 1 base, and 7 bases lay between the germline ends. The CDR3 runs 14 residues. The CDR3 coding sequence is TGTGCCAGCAGTTTGGGGGGGAGCAATCAGCCCCAGCATTTT. Amino acids: CASSLGGSNQPQHF.

This chain joins TRBV11-3 and TRBJ2-7; TRBD2 matches 10 bases. Germline V gives CDR1 SGHNT, CDR2 YENEEA. The CDR3 spans 15 residues. J was trimmed by 4 bases and V by 4 bases; bases with no gene match: 7. CDR3 loop: CASSSSSGSVYEQYF. DNA for the CDR3: TGTGCCAGCAGCTCCTCTAGCGGGAGTGTGTACGAGCAGTACTTC.

V usage is TRBV5-6 and J usage is TRBJ2-5; 8 bases align to TRBD2. V dropped 3 bases and J dropped 0; count of bases not matched to a gene: 16. The CDR3 extends over 19 amino acids. Germline V lookup: CDR1 SGHDT, CDR2 YYEEEE. The chain's CDR3 is CASSWILAGKGEYQETQYF. CDR3 bases: TGTGCCAGCAGCTGGATATTAGCGGGAAAGGGGGAGTACCAAGAGACCCAGTACTTC. Filled out from reference TRBV5-6 and TRBJ2-5, the complete variable domain reads DAGVTQSPTHLIKTRGQQVTLRCSPKSGHDTVSWYQQALGQGPQFIFQYYEEEERQRGNFPDRFSGHQFPNYSSELNVNALLLGDSALYLCASSWILAGKGEYQETQYFGPGTRLLVL.

This clone was picked up a small number of times. The DNA for the CDR3 is TGTGCCAGTAGTATGGCCGTGTATAGCAATCAGCCCCAGCATTTT. It translates to CASSMAVYSNQPQHF. The rearrangement uses TRBV19 and TRBJ1-5, with D uncertain. Trimming left V 3 bases short and J 0 bases short, with 9 bases between. The CDR3 loop spans 15 amino acids. Germline V gene lookup returns CDR1 LNHDA and CDR2 SQIVND (reference sequence).

The J gene is TRBJ2-3, the V gene TRBV7-6; D is undetermined. With 5 bases removed from V and 3 bases from J, the gap between germline ends came to 18 bases. There are 16 residues in the CDR3. From germline, CDR1 is SGHVS and CDR2 FNYEAQ. In DNA form, the CDR3 reads TGTGCCAGCAGCGGTCCCGGGTCCCGGGTGACAGATACGCAGTATTTT. Protein product: CASSGPGSRVTDTQYF. Using reference TRBV7-6 and TRBJ2-3 for the parts outside the CDR3, the full variable domain is GAGVSQSPRYKVTKRGQDVALRCDPISGHVSLYWYRQALGQGPEFLTYFNYEAQQDKSGLPNDRFSAERPEGSISTLTIQRTEQRDSAMYRCASSGPGSRVTDTQYFGPGTRLTVL.

This rearrangement joins TRBV6-5 to TRBJ1-3; a possible D gene is TRBD1 (6 bases). Per the germline V gene, CDR1 is MNHEY and CDR2 is SVGAGI. CDR3 length: 16 residues. Trimming cost V 4 bases and J 0 bases, with 13 bases left between them. CDR3 sequence (DNA): TGTGCCAGCAGTTTAACGGTGACAGGCTCTGGAAACACCATATATTTT. Translation: CASSLTVTGSGNTIYF.